Below are 16 T cell receptor beta chains sequenced from a single sample in a study of Graves' ophthalmopathy and Graves' hyperthyroidism. RNA transcripts were the template, and TCR beta CDR3 regions were amplified from them. An opening RT-PCR round employed HTBI primers and preceded a second-round multiplex PCR. Using its own MiXCR run on the multiplex PCR reads, TCRdb lists one record per CDR3 protein. The sample contains just over 400,000 distinct CDR3 sequences, over 20% of which appear only once. The specimen was peripheral blood. These receptors were obtained from a woman younger than 30 with stable Graves' hyperthyroidism.

This clonotype has at least ten counts. V is TRBV20-1 and J is TRBJ2-2, with 9 bases that match TRBD2. Unmatched junction bases numbered 5, after V lost 5 bases and J lost 4 bases. The CDR3 has 14 residues. CDR1 is DFQATT and CDR2 is SNEGSKA in the germline V gene (reference sequence). In DNA form, the CDR3 reads TGCAGTGCTTTCAGCGGGAGGCCCACCGGGGAGCTGTTTTTT. The encoded protein is CSAFSGRPTGELFF.

J is TRBJ1-5 and V is TRBV15; 7 bases agree with TRBD1. V trimming: 1 base; J trimming: 5 bases; junction bases outside the gene matches: 2. This CDR3 is 14 amino acids long. CDR1 is LNHNV, CDR2 YYDKDF, per germline (reference sequence). The CDR3 region has the DNA TGTGCCACCAGCAGAGGAAGGGGGCATCAGCCCCAGCATTTT. Its protein product is CATSRGRGHQPQHF.

The chain uses TRBV20-1 and TRBJ2-3; 9 nucleotides line up with TRBD2. J lost 6 bases, V lost 5 bases, and 9 bases had no gene match. CDR1 and CDR2 (germline): DFQATT, SNEGSKA (reference sequence). The CDR3 runs to 14 residues. The CDR3 is CSAYPGLAFDTQYF. CDR3 nucleotides: TGCAGTGCTTACCCGGGACTAGCTTTCGATACGCAGTATTTT.

Ten or more counts support this clonotype. The rearrangement links TRBV29-1 to TRBJ2-6, with D perhaps matching TRBD2 (6 bases). CDR1 and CDR2 (germline): SQVTM, ANQGSEA. The CDR3 contains 20 residues. V lost 0 bases and J lost 0, with 21 bases in between. The CDR3 DNA sequence: TGCAGCGTTGAAGAGGGTTACCACCAGGGAGGTGGCTCTGGGGCCAACGTCCTGACTTTC. Translating gives CSVEEGYHQGGGSGANVLTF.

In the case of this clonotype: The DNA is omitted, as the CDR3 cannot be located on it reliably, and the CDR3 follows TCRdb's listing. The chain is built from TRBV28 and TRBJ2-7; TRBD2 is taken as the D call from the table, unchecked against the DNA. The CDR3 contains 18 residues when both ends are counted. From germline, CDR1 is MDHEN and CDR2 SYDVKM. CDR3: CASSATGKNLGTGYEQYF.

This clonotype was counted ten times or more. The gene calls are TRBV7-3 and TRBJ2-7; 9 nucleotides match TRBD2. CDR1 and CDR2 from the germline V gene are SGHTA and FQGTGA. CDR3 length equals 15 residues. J was trimmed by 9 bases and V by 2 bases; bases with no gene match: 11. This CDR3 is CASSLESGRTGGQYF. CDR3 sequence (DNA): TGTGCCAGCAGCTTAGAAAGCGGGAGGACAGGCGGGCAGTACTTC.

This chain uses TRBV5-1 with TRBJ2-2; the D gene could be TRBD1 or TRBD2 (6 bases each). The CDR3 sequence is 15 residues long. The V end lost 9 bases, the J end lost 3 bases, and 18 bases lay between the germline ends. The germline V gene has CDR1 SGHRS and CDR2 YFSETQ. In DNA form, the CDR3 reads TGCGCCACTACGAGGGGGGAAGCGGACACCGGGGAGCTGTTTTTT. Its protein product is CATTRGEADTGELFF.

This clonotype was seen many times. The genes are TRBV29-1 and TRBJ2-5, with 9 bases aligning to TRBD2. The CDR3 has 17 amino acids. V was pared by 2 bases and J by 5 bases, with 15 bases of the junction left unmatched. Germline V gives CDR1 SQVTM, CDR2 ANQGSEA. CDR3 coding DNA: TGCAGCGTTGAACATGGGGGTAGCGGGAGCCTACCCGAGACCCAGTACTTC. This sequence encodes CSVEHGGSGSLPETQYF.

This clonotype was detected many times. The rearrangement uses TRBV20-1 and TRBJ2-4; TRBD2 agrees at 9 bases. Germline CDR1 is DFQATT and CDR2 is SNEGSKA (reference sequence). The junction had 12 bases not matched to a gene; V was cut back by 3 bases and J by 0 bases. CDR3 length: 18 residues. CDR3 DNA sequence: TGCAGTGCTAGGGAGGCGGGAGGGCCTGATCAAGCCAAAAACATTCAGTACTTC. This codes for CSAREAGGPDQAKNIQYF.

The chain recombines TRBV11-2 with TRBJ2-2; D remains unclear. Per germline, CDR1 SGHAT and CDR2 FQNNGV. This CDR3 has 13 residues. Trimming left V 6 bases short and J 9 bases short, with 14 bases between. The CDR3 nucleotides read TGTGCCAGCAGGTTCCAGGTCTTCCGGGAGCTGTTTTTT. It translates to CASRFQVFRELFF. Variable domain in full (rest from reference TRBV11-2 and TRBJ2-2): EAGVAQSPRYKIIEKRQSVAFWCNPISGHATLYWYQQILGQGPKLLIQFQNNGVVDDSQLPKDRFSAERLKGVDSTLKIQPAKLEDSAVYLCASRFQVFRELFFGEGSRLTVL.

V is TRBV5-1 and J is TRBJ1-1; D is undetermined. The V end lost 6 bases, the J end lost 6 bases, and 24 bases lay between the germline ends. The germline V gene encodes CDR1 SGHRS and CDR2 YFSETQ. This CDR3 has 16 amino acids. In DNA, the CDR3 is TGCGCCAGCAAGGCAGGTAGTTCCCTTGTGGTTGCTGAAGCTTTCTTT. Translation gives CASKAGSSLVVAEAFF. Based on the CDR3 plus reference TRBV5-1 and TRBJ1-1, the full variable domain is KAGVTQTPRYLIKTRGQQVTLSCSPISGHRSVSWYQQTPGQGLQFLFEYFSETQRNKGNFPGRFSGRQFSNSRSEMNVSTLELGDSALYLCASKAGSSLVVAEAFFGQGTRLTVV.

This clonotype showed up many times. The genes are TRBV6-5 and TRBJ1-6; TRBD1 matches 7 bases. The CDR3 covers 14 residues. J gave up 7 bases and V 6 bases, and 6 bases lay outside the gene matches. From germline, CDR1 is MNHEY and CDR2 SVGAGI. CDR3 protein: CASRRTGRNSPLHF. For the CDR3, the DNA is TGTGCCAGCAGACGGACAGGTCGGAATTCACCCCTCCACTTT.

This clonotype was seen only a few times. This chain uses TRBV6-1 with TRBJ1-2, with D perhaps TRBD1 (5 bases). The CDR3 spans 13 residues. Trimming stripped 5 bases from V and 5 bases from J, with 12 bases between. In germline, CDR1 is MNHNS, CDR2 SASEGT. The CDR3 DNA reads TGTGCCAGCAGTCATCGTGACAGTTATGGCTACACCTTC. It translates to CASSHRDSYGYTF.

This clonotype has a count of ten or more. This sequence joins TRBV6-5 and TRBJ2-5; 8 bases fit TRBD2. Unmatched junction bases numbered 4, after V lost 2 bases and J lost 5 bases. The CDR3 is 14 residues long. The germline gives CDR1 MNHEY, CDR2 SVGAGI. The CDR3 is CASSYGGRRETQYF. In DNA, the CDR3 is TGTGCCAGCAGTTACGGCGGGAGGCGGGAGACCCAGTACTTC.

This clonotype occurred many times. The chain recombines TRBV28 with TRBJ2-5, with D unclear. The V and J ends lost 2 bases and 2 bases respectively, with 9 bases between them. The CDR3 consists of 14 residues. CDR1 and CDR2 (germline): MDHEN, SYDVKM. In nucleotides, the CDR3 is TGTGCCAGCAGTTTAGCGGTCCCTCAAGAGACCCAGTACTTC. It translates to CASSLAVPQETQYF.

This clonotype was observed at least ten times. The rearrangement links TRBV11-3 to TRBJ2-2; TRBD2 is a possible D gene (5 bases). The germline V gene has CDR1 SGHNT and CDR2 YENEEA. V lost 1 base to trimming and J lost 4 bases, with 10 bases between them. This CDR3 is built from 15 residues. Written as DNA, the CDR3 is TGTGCCAGCAGCTTAGGTCCGGGGTTCACCGGGGAGCTGTTTTTT. Translated: CASSLGPGFTGELFF.